These T cell receptor beta chains were read from a single sample in a study of cytomegalovirus exposure and HLA in healthy donors. Data came from immunoSEQ multiplex PCR; TCRdb stores just in-frame clones and leaves some out. The sample records fewer than 150,000 clones, 76% being singletons. Material for sequencing was PBMCs. Every receptor here comes from a young man in good health and CMV-seronegative. Both conserved end residues are part of each CDR3. D genes are given only for firm matches. Expanded clones get a size class; other rows say once, few or many, or leave the size out.

J: TRBJ1-4
V: TRBV5-1
size: NA
length: 14
D: NA
CDR3: CASSMTATNEKLFF

J: TRBJ2-1
V: TRBV5-1
size: once
length: 15
D: TRBD2
CDR3: CASSVWTSGGNEQFF

J: TRBJ2-7
V: TRBV27
size: NA
length: 14
D: NA
CDR3: CAIPRTGSSYEQYF

J: TRBJ1-5
V: TRBV2
size: once
length: 14
D: NA
CDR3: CASSEGHPDQPQHF

J: TRBJ1-2
V: TRBV7-8
size: NA
length: 15
D: TRBD1
CDR3: CASSLRTGGNYGYTF

J: TRBJ2-2
V: TRBV7-9
size: few
length: 15
D: NA
CDR3: CASSFHQGPTGELFF

J: TRBJ2-5
V: TRBV11-3
size: NA
length: 17
D: TRBD1
CDR3: CASSLGGQGAYQETQYF

J: TRBJ2-7
V: TRBV4-1
size: NA
length: 18
D: TRBD2
CDR3: CASSQLLGASGREGEQYF

J: TRBJ1-1
V: TRBV27
size: NA
length: 15
D: TRBD1
CDR3: CASSLLQGGNTEAFF

J: NA
V: TRBV29-1
size: NA
length: 13
D: NA
CDR3: CSVAEGTAGEQYF

J: TRBJ2-3
V: TRBV5-1
size: NA
length: 12
D: NA
CDR3: CASSLSTDTQYF

J: TRBJ2-3
V: TRBV29-1
size: once
length: 14
D: TRBD1
CDR3: CSVEDGTGTDTQYF

J: TRBJ1-1
V: TRBV7-9
size: NA
length: 13
D: NA
CDR3: CASSLGTDLEAFF

J: TRBJ2-3
V: TRBV28
size: NA
length: 15
D: NA
CDR3: CASNLPTGETDTQYF

J: TRBJ2-1
V: TRBV7-3
size: NA
length: 16
D: TRBD2
CDR3: CASSPGTSRTYNEQFF

J: TRBJ1-2
V: TRBV9
size: NA
length: 15
D: TRBD1
CDR3: CASSVAPQGAKGYTF

J: TRBJ1-2
V: TRBV6-5
size: NA
length: 16
D: TRBD1
CDR3: CASSYGTGGINYGYTF

J: TRBJ1-3
V: TRBV5-1
size: NA
length: 14
D: NA
CDR3: CASSLGTAGNTIYF

J: TRBJ1-5
V: TRBV5-1
size: NA
length: 15
D: TRBD1
CDR3: CASSLGQGSNQPQHF

J: TRBJ1-4
V: TRBV10-2
size: NA
length: 14
D: TRBD1
CDR3: CASRETGRDEKLFF

J: TRBJ1-6
V: TRBV9
size: NA
length: 14
D: NA
CDR3: CASSASTWNSPLHF

J: TRBJ2-3
V: TRBV19
size: NA
length: 15
D: TRBD2
CDR3: CATRTSGPPGDTQYF

J: TRBJ2-7
V: TRBV6-5
size: NA
length: 15
D: NA
CDR3: CASSYQGIPSYEQYF

J: TRBJ1-1
V: TRBV15
size: once
length: 15
D: NA
CDR3: CATSRGGGMNTEAFF

J: TRBJ2-7
V: TRBV21-1
size: few
length: 16
D: NA
CDR3: CASSKMRRLSSHEQYF